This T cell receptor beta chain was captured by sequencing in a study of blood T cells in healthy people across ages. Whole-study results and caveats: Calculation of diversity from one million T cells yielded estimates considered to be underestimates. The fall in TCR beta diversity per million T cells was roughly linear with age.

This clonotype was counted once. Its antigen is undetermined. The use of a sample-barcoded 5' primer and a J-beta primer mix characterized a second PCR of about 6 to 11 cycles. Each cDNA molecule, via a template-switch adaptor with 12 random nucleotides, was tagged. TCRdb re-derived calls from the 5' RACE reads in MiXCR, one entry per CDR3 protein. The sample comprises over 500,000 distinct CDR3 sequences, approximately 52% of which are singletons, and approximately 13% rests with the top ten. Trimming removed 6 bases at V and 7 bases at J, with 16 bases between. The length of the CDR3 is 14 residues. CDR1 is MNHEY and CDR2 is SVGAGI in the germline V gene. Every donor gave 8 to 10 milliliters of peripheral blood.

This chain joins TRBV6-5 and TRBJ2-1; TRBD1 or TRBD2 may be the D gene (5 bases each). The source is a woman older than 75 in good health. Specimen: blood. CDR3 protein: CASRSPGPVNEQFF. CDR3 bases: TGTGCCAGCAGGAGTCCGGGACCCGTGAATGAGCAGTTCTTC.